A selection of T cell receptor beta chains follows, all from one sample in a study of cytomegalovirus exposure and HLA in healthy donors. Data came from immunoSEQ multiplex PCR; TCRdb stores just in-frame clones and leaves some out. The sample lists around 110,000 clones; approximately 80% were seen once. Sequenced input: PBMCs. The receptors derive from a man aged 30 to 45 in good health and CMV-seropositive. CDR3s include the opening cysteine and the closing phenylalanine or tryptophan. A D gene is named only where the DNA matches it firmly. Clone size is shown for a subset of rows, as once, few, many or a class of expanded clone.

.	TRBV11-1	.	TRBJ1-4	CASSHDGSLEKLFF	TGTGCCAGCAGCCACGACGGGAGTCTTGAAAAACTGTTTTTT
TRBD1	TRBV29-1	.	TRBJ2-5	CSVERTGWTETQYF	TGCAGCGTAGAGAGGACAGGATGGACGGAGACCCAGTACTTC
TRBD1	TRBV6-5	.	TRBJ2-7	CASSWGQGTYEQYF	TGTGCCAGCAGTTGGGGACAGGGAACCTACGAGCAGTACTTC
.	TRBV4-2	.	TRBJ1-2	CASSSHSAAGAVNGYTF	TGTGCCAGCAGCTCACATTCCGCGGCAGGGGCGGTAAATGGCTACACCTTC
.	TRBV27	few	TRBJ2-6	CASRSPLIRGPGANGLTF	TGTGCCAGCAGGAGTCCCCTAATCCGCGGTCCTGGGGCCAACGGCCTGACTTTC
TRBD2	TRBV5-1	.	TRBJ2-2	CASSGLAGPGELFF	TGCGCCAGCAGCGGTCTAGCGGGGCCCGGGGAGCTGTTTTTT
TRBD1	TRBV7-2	.	TRBJ1-2	CASSYYRGKYGYTF	TGTGCCAGCAGTTATTACAGGGGGAAGTATGGCTACACCTTC
TRBD1	TRBV6-6	.	TRBJ2-5	CASEGDRQETQYF	TGTGCCAGCGAGGGGGACAGACAAGAGACCCAGTACTTC
TRBD1	TRBV25-1	.	TRBJ1-5	CASSVQGAGDQPQHF	TGTGCCAGCAGTGTACAGGGGGCAGGGGATCAGCCCCAGCATTTT
TRBD2	TRBV4-1	.	TRBJ2-5	CASSQGTSAQETQYF	TGCGCCAGCAGCCAGGGAACTAGCGCCCAAGAGACCCAGTACTTC
.	TRBV6-1	few	TRBJ1-4	CASSGPIGTNEKLFF	TGTGCCAGCAGTGGGCCAATCGGGACTAATGAAAAACTGTTTTTT
TRBD1	TRBV11-2	few	TRBJ2-5	CASRSLRGHLVTQYF	TGTGCCAGCAGATCTCTCAGGGGGCATTTGGTGACCCAGTACTTC
.	TRBV5-1	.	TRBJ2-7	CASSLEGGGLLEQYF	TGCGCCAGCAGCTTGGAAGGGGGGGGATTATTGGAGCAGTACTTC
.	TRBV7-2	once	TRBJ2-2	CASSSRGETGELFF	TGTGCCAGCAGCTCCAGGGGGGAGACCGGGGAGCTGTTTTTT
TRBD1	TRBV6-5	.	TRBJ2-2	CASNIGTGASGELFF	TGTGCCAGCAACATAGGGACAGGGGCGTCCGGGGAGCTGTTTTTT
.	TRBV7-2	.	TRBJ2-3	CASSLLVLQFGGDTQYF	TGTGCCAGCAGCTTATTGGTCCTTCAGTTTGGGGGGGATACGCAGTATTTT
TRBD1	TRBV5-1	few	TRBJ2-1	CASSASTGSYNEQFF	TGCGCCAGCAGCGCCTCGACAGGGTCCTACAATGAGCAGTTCTTC
.	TRBV5-1	.	TRBJ1-1	CASSRQGTEAFF	TGCGCCAGCAGCAGGCAGGGTACTGAAGCTTTCTTT
.	TRBV7-3	.	TRBJ2-5	CASSSRYQETQYF	TGTGCCAGCAGCTCCCGGTACCAAGAGACCCAGTACTTC